This entry lists 23 T cell receptor beta chains sequenced from one sample in a study of CD8 T cells in Susac syndrome. Random-hexamer reverse transcription was applied to about 0.45 to 1 ug RNA. One entry per CDR3 protein, called by TCRdb with MiXCR from the immunoSEQ multiplex PCR reads. The sample shows 150,000 to 200,000 distinct CDR3 sequences, 93% of them seen only once. Sequences were obtained from CD4+ T cells from PBMCs. These receptor sequences come from a human donor in good health.

The gene calls are TRBV4-3 and TRBJ2-3, with D possibly matching TRBD2 (6 bases). Germline V gene sequence: CDR1 LGHNA, CDR2 YSLEER. CDR3 length: 15 residues. The germline V and J ends were trimmed by 1 base and 2 bases, with 10 bases remaining between them. CDR3 sequence reads: CASSQGGGVTDTQYF. In DNA form, the CDR3 reads TGCGCCAGCAGCCAAGGGGGCGGGGTCACAGATACGCAGTATTTT.

V and J are TRBV6-2 or TRBV6-3 and TRBJ2-1, with a weak D call TRBD2 (6 bases). Germline lookup yields CDR1 MNHEY and CDR2 SVGEGT. The V and J ends lost 2 bases and 7 bases respectively, with 15 bases between them. This CDR3 has 15 residues. The chain's CDR3 is CASSYALAPGNEQFF. In DNA, the CDR3 is TGTGCCAGCAGTTACGCACTAGCCCCCGGTAATGAGCAGTTCTTC.

The rearrangement links TRBV5-8 to TRBJ1-5, with D unresolved. Trimming removed 1 base from V and 4 bases from J, with 6 bases in between. CDR1 and CDR2 from the germline V gene are SGHTS and YDEGEE. The CDR3 totals 13 residues. For the CDR3, the DNA is TGTGCCAGCAGCTTGAGAGATAATCAGCCCCAGCATTTT. Translation: CASSLRDNQPQHF.

This clonotype turned up a few times. The V and J genes are TRBV12-3 or TRBV12-4 and TRBJ2-2; tentative D call: TRBD2 (5 bases). CDR3 length: 16 amino acids. The V gene lost 1 base and the J gene lost 2 bases, with 11 bases spanning the gap. Here the CDR3 reads CASSLGGGSNTGELFF. CDR3 bases: TGTGCCAGCAGTTTAGGTGGAGGTTCTAACACCGGGGAGCTGTTTTTT.

The CDR3 reads CASSLFFGFGLAGGRGNEQFF. In DNA, the CDR3 is TGTGCCAGCAGCTTATTTTTTGGGTTTGGCCTAGCGGGGGGGCGCGGCAATGAGCAGTTCTTC. The rearrangement uses TRBV11-1 and TRBJ2-1; TRBD2 agrees at 12 bases. With 2 bases clipped from V and 6 bases from J, the junction kept 20 bases outside the gene matches. Germline CDR1 SGHAT, CDR2 FQDESV (reference sequence). The length of the CDR3 is 21 residues.

This sequence joins TRBV7-9 and TRBJ1-6, with D perhaps TRBD1 (5 bases). CDR3 length equals 15 residues. Germline assignment: CDR1 SEHNR and CDR2 FQNEAQ (reference sequence). V shed 1 base and J shed 8 bases, with 12 bases lying between them. This chain's CDR3 is CASSLVAGLDSPLHF. CDR3 bases: TGTGCCAGCAGCTTAGTGGCAGGGCTAGATTCACCCCTCCACTTT.

The chain is built from TRBV29-1 and TRBJ1-2; D gene unclear. Germline V CDR1 and CDR2: SQVTM, ANQGSEA. V was clipped by 6 bases and J by 1 base, with 15 bases between them. This CDR3 spans 14 amino acids. The CDR3 protein is CSVLPVADNYGYTF. CDR3 DNA sequence: TGCAGCGTCCTCCCTGTGGCCGATAACTATGGCTACACCTTC.

The chain has TRBV9 and TRBJ1-1; 7 nucleotides align to TRBD1. Trimming took 0 bases from V and 4 from J; bases not matched to a gene: 6. Germline values: CDR1 SGDLS, CDR2 YYNGEE. The CDR3 is 15 residues long. The CDR3 reads CASSVAVTGFTEAFF. The CDR3 nucleotides are TGTGCCAGCAGCGTAGCGGTGACAGGGTTCACTGAAGCTTTCTTT.

The gene calls are TRBV7-2 and TRBJ2-7; 8 bases are shared with TRBD1. V lost 2 bases to trimming and J lost 3 bases; unmatched junction nucleotides: 6. This CDR3 region has 15 residues. Per germline, CDR1 SGHTA and CDR2 FQGNSA. The CDR3 is CASSLHRQGLYEQYV. For the CDR3, the DNA is TGTGCCAGCAGCTTACACAGACAGGGGCTCTACGAGCAGTACGTC.

V gene TRBV9 combines with J gene TRBJ1-3; 12 bases are a match to TRBD1. With V trimmed by 2 bases and J by 4 bases, 4 bases remained unmatched. CDR1 is SGDLS and CDR2 is YYNGEE in the germline V gene. The CDR3 is made up of 16 amino acids. DNA for the CDR3: TGTGCCAGCAGCGTGACCGGGACAGGGGGCGGAAACACCATATATTTT. This sequence encodes CASSVTGTGGGNTIYF.

This sequence joins TRBV9 and TRBJ1-5; D remains ambiguous. Germline CDR1 is SGDLS and CDR2 is YYNGEE. The CDR3 loop spans 15 amino acids. V lost 0 bases, J lost 7 bases, and 14 bases lay in between. Here the CDR3 DNA reads TGTGCCAGCAGCGTAGCTGGGCATGCCGGACAGCCCCAGCATTTT. Protein: CASSVAGHAGQPQHF.

The rearrangement joins TRBV29-1 to TRBJ2-3; TRBD2 agrees at 11 bases. The trim removed 1 base at V and 3 bases at J, leaving 6 bases unmatched. Germline V gives CDR1 SQVTM, CDR2 ANQGSEA. CDR3 length: 16 amino acids. The CDR3 coding sequence is TGCAGCGTTGAAGTACTTAGCGGGGGGGTGACAGATACGCAGTATTTT. It encodes CSVEVLSGGVTDTQYF.

The V gene is TRBV3-1, the J gene TRBJ2-5, with D perhaps matching TRBD2 (6 bases). V was clipped by 4 bases and J by 2 bases, with 11 bases between them. The CDR3 sequence is 14 residues long. The V gene's germline CDR1 is LGHDT and CDR2 YNNKEL (reference sequence). CDR3 in DNA: TGTGCCAGCAGCCCTCGGGGGTATCAAGAGACCCAGTACTTC. Residues: CASSPRGYQETQYF.

This clonotype was seen a single time. V is TRBV18 and J is TRBJ1-1; D gene uncertain. Per germline, CDR1 KGHSH and CDR2 LQKENI. V was cut by 1 base and J by 5 bases, with 5 bases left in between. This CDR3 spans 12 amino acids. The CDR3 nucleotides read TGTGCCAGCTCACCACTGGAAACTGAAGCTTTCTTT. As protein: CASSPLETEAFF.

The V gene is TRBV5-1, the J gene TRBJ2-7, with D perhaps matching TRBD2 (6 bases). Between the trimmed V and J ends, which lost 1 base and 2 bases, there was a span of 10 bases. There are 14 residues in the CDR3. Germline CDR1 is SGHRS and CDR2 is YFSETQ. The DNA for the CDR3 is TGCGCCAGCAGCTTGAGGAGGGGCACCTACGAGCAGTACGTC. It codes for CASSLRRGTYEQYV.

This chain links TRBV18 with TRBJ1-2; 9 nucleotides match TRBD1. The germline gives CDR1 KGHSH, CDR2 LQKENI. This CDR3 region has 16 residues. With 6 bases clipped from V and 4 bases from J, the junction kept 12 bases outside the gene matches. The CDR3 reads CASSSGTGPSSYGYTF. CDR3 nucleotide sequence: TGTGCCAGCTCGTCCGGGACAGGGCCCTCTTCCTATGGCTACACCTTC.

The chain employs TRBV20-1 and TRBJ2-5; D is unresolved. Trimming took 8 bases from V and 2 from J, leaving 18 bases between them. Germline V gene data show CDR1 as DFQATT and CDR2 as SNEGSKA (reference sequence). The CDR3 has 14 residues. CDR3 amino acids: CSTLPTLPQETQYF. In DNA, the CDR3 is TGCAGTACTTTACCTACCTTACCTCAAGAGACCCAGTACTTC.

The chain joins TRBV3-1 to TRBJ1-1; 10 nucleotides match TRBD1. Germline loops: CDR1 LGHDT, CDR2 YNNKEL (reference sequence). This CDR3 has 14 amino acids. Trimming took 4 bases from V and 5 from J; bases not matched to a gene: 4. In DNA form, the CDR3 reads TGTGCCAGCAGCCGCTTGGACAGGGGGACTGAAGCTTTCTTT. Translated: CASSRLDRGTEAFF. Full variable domain (rest looked up from reference TRBV3-1 and TRBJ1-1): DTAVSQTPKYLVTQMGNDKSIKCEQNLGHDTMYWYKQDSKKFLKIMFSYNNKELIINETVPNRFSPKSPDKAHLNLHINSLELGDSAVYFCASSRLDRGTEAFFGQGTRLTVV.

The chain combines TRBV29-1 with TRBJ2-5; the match to TRBD2 covers 14 bases. In germline, CDR1 is SQVTM, CDR2 ANQGSEA. This CDR3 is 17 amino acids long. V was pared by 3 bases and J by 1 base, with 7 bases of the junction left unmatched. The CDR3 nucleotides read TGCAGCGTTGATGGACTAGCGGGGGGCCGGGGCCAAGAGACCCAGTACTTC. Translating gives CSVDGLAGGRGQETQYF.

This clonotype was picked up one time. The genes are TRBV5-1 and TRBJ2-1; 10 bases are shared with TRBD1. The CDR3 length is 15 residues. Germline V lookup: CDR1 SGHRS, CDR2 YFSETQ. The trim removed 4 bases at V and 9 bases at J, leaving 10 bases unmatched. DNA for the CDR3: TGCGCCAGCAGCCTGCGGGGGACAGGGGTAGGTGAGCAGTTCTTC. Encoded protein: CASSLRGTGVGEQFF.

The genes are TRBV12-3 or TRBV12-4 and TRBJ1-1; 9 bases agree with TRBD1. This CDR3 region has 15 residues. V trimming: 5 bases; J trimming: 5 bases; junction bases outside the gene matches: 9. CDR3 in amino acids: CASSRPGQGLTEAFF. The CDR3 DNA is TGTGCCAGCAGTAGACCGGGACAGGGACTGACTGAAGCTTTCTTT.

This clonotype showed up just once. The V call is TRBV7-2, the J call TRBJ1-2; D unresolved. Per germline, CDR1 SGHTA and CDR2 FQGNSA. Trimming left V 6 bases short and J 6 bases short, with 14 bases between. The CDR3 loop spans 13 amino acids. This CDR3 reads CASRLDGEHGYTF. The CDR3, as DNA: TGTGCCAGCAGGCTGGACGGGGAGCATGGCTACACCTTC.

The chain has TRBV7-3 and TRBJ1-3; D is unresolved. CDR3 length equals 16 residues. Deletions cut 6 bases from V and 2 bases from J, with 17 bases between. Germline loops: CDR1 SGHTA, CDR2 FQGTGA. In nucleotides, the CDR3 is TGTGCCAGCAGGCCTCCGGGCGGCCTGCCTGGAAACACCATATATTTT. The encoded protein is CASRPPGGLPGNTIYF. The whole variable domain, remainder taken from reference TRBV7-3 and TRBJ1-3, is GAGVSQTPSNKVTEKGKYVELRCDPISGHTALYWYRQSLGQGPEFLIYFQGTGAADDSGLPNDRFFAVRPEGSVSTLKIQRTERGDSAVYLCASRPPGGLPGNTIYFGEGSWLTVV.